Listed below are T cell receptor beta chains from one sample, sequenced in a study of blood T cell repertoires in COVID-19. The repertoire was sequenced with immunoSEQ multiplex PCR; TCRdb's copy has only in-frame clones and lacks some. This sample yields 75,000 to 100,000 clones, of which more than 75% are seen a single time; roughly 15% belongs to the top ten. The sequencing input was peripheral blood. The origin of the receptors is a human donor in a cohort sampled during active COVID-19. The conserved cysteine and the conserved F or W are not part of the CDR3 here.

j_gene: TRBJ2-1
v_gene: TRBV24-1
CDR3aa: AVQSSGVHEQF

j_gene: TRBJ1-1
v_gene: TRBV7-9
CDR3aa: ASRPTGETEAF

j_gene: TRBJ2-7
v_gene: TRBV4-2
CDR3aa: ASSRGGLAGGSSYEQY

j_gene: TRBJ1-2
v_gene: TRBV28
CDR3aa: ASRPPGTAYGYT

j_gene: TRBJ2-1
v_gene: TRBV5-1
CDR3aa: ASSTGLTNEQF

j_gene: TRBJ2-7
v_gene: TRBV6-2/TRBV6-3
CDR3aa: ASSYTSGKYEQY

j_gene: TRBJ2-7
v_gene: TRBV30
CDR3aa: AWIRGGEQY

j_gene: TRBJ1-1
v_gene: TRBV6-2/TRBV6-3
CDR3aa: ASSYLANTEAF

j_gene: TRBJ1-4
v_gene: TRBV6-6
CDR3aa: ASSLGRGREKLF

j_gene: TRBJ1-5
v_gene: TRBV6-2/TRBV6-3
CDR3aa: ASSYPPLNQPQH

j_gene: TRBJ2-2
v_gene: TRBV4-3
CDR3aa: ASSLTSGRSTGELF

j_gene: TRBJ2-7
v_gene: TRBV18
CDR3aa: ASSPPGQAYEQY

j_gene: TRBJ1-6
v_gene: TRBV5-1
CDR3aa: ASSIQPGGAGSPLH

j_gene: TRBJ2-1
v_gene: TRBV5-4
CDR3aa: ASSGVGARPGEQF

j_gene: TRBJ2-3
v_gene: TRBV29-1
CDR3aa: SVGLAGGIPTTQY

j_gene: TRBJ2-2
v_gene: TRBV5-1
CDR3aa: ASSSLAGETGELF

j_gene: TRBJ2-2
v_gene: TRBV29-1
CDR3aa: SVGGTSGDGGPGELF

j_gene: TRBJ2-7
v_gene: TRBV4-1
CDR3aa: ASSQVKRDSYEQY

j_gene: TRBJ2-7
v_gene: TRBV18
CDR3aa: ASSSQGVSYEQY

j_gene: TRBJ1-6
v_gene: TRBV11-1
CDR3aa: ASSYRQGRDSPLH

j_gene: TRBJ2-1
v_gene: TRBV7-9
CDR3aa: ASSSPREQF

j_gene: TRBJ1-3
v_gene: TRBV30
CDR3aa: AWGTGISGNTIY

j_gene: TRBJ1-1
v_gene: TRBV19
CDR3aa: ASSRGQARDTEAF

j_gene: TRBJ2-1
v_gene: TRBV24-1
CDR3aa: ATSDWSPAGPYNEQF

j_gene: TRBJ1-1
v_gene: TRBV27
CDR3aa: ASSSPGHLNTEAF

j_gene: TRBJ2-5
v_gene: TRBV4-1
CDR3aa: ASSDAQLVDQETQY

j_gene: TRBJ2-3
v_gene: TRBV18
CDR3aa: ASSPGTVTDTQY

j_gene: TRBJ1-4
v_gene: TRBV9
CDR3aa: ASSGGPTNEKLF

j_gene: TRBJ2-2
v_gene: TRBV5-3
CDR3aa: ARRPPRTASKQNTGELF

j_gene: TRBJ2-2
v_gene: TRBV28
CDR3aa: ASSLSVGELF

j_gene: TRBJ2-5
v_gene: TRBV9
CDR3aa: ASSVSGGTQETQY

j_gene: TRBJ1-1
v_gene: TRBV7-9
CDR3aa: ASSSLTGNTEAF

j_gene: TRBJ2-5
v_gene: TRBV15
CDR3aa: ATSRDLEETQY

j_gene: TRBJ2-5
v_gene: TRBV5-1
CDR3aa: ASSLSQGAGETQY

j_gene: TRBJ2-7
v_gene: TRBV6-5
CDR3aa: ASTRAGGISYEQY

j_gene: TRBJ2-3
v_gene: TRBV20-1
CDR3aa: SASVSGGAADTQY